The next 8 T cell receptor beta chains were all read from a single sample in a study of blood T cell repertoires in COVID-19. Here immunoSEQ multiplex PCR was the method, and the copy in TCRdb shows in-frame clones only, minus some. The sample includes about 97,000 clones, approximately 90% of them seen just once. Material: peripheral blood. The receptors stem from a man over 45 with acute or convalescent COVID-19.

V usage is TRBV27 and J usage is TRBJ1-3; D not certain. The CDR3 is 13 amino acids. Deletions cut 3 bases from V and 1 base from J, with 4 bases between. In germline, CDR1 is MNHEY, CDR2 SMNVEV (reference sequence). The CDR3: CASSFRSGNTIYF. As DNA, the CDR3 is TGTGCCAGCAGTTTCAGGTCTGGAAACACCATATATTTT.

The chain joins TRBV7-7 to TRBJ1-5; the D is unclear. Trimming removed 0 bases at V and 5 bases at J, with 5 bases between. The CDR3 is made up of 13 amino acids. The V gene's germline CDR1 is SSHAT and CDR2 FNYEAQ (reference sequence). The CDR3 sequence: CASSLAQDQPQHF. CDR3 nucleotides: TGTGCCAGCAGCTTAGCGCAGGATCAGCCCCAGCATTTT. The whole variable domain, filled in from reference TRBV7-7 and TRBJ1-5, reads GAGVSQSPRYKVTKRGQDVTLRCDPISSHATLYWYQQALGQGPEFLTYFNYEAQPDKSGLPSDRFSAERPEGSISTLTIQRTEQRDSAMYRCASSLAQDQPQHFGDGTRLSIL.

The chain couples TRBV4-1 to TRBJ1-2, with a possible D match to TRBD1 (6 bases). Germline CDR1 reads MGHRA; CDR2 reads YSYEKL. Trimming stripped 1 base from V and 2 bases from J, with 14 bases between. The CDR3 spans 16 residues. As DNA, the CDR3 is TGCGCCAGCAGCCAAGCTTCGACAGGTTCGAACTATGGCTACACCTTC. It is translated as CASSQASTGSNYGYTF.

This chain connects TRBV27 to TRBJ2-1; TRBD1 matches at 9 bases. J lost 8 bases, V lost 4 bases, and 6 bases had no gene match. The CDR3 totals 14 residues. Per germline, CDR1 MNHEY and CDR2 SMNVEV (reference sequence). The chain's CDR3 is CASSSWTGEHEQFF. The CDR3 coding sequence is TGTGCCAGCAGTTCTTGGACAGGGGAACATGAGCAGTTCTTC.

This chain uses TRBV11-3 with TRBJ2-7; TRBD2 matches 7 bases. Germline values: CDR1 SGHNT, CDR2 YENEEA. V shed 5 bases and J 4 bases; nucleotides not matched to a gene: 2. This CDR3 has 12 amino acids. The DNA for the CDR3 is TGTGCCAGCAGCCGCGGGGGTTACGAGCAGTACTTC. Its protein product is CASSRGGYEQYF. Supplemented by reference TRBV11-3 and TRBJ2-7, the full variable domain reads EAGVVQSPRYKIIEKKQPVAFWCNPISGHNTLYWYLQNLGQGPELLIRYENEEAVDDSQLPKDRFSAERLKGVDSTLKIQPAELGDSAVYLCASSRGGYEQYFGPGTRLTVT.

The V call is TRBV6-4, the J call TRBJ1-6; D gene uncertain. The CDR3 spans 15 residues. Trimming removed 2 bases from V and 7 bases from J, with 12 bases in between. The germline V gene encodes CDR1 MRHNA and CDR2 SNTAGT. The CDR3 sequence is CASSDAVRANSPLHF. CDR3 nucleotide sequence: TGTGCCAGCAGTGACGCGGTCAGAGCCAATTCACCCCTCCACTTT.

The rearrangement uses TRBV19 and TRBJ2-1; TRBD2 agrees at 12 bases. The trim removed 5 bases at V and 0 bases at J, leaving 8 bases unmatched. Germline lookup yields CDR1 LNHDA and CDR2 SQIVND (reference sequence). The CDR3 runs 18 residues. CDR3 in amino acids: CASSLNQLAGGSYNEQFF. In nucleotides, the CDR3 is TGTGCCAGTAGTCTCAACCAACTAGCGGGGGGCTCCTACAATGAGCAGTTCTTC. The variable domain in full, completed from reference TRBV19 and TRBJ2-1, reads DGGITQSPKYLFRKEGQNVTLSCEQNLNHDAMYWYRQDPGQGLRLIYYSQIVNDFQKGDIAEGYSVSREKKESFPLTVTSAQKNPTAFYLCASSLNQLAGGSYNEQFFGPGTRLTVL.

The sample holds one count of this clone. The CDR3 is CASAGTGFAREAFF. For the CDR3, the DNA is TGCGCCAGCGCCGGGACAGGGTTCGCGCGTGAAGCTTTCTTT. This chain links TRBV5-1 with TRBJ1-1; 9 bases align to TRBD1. With 7 bases clipped from V and 7 bases from J, the junction kept 11 bases outside the gene matches. Germline V gene data show CDR1 as SGHRS and CDR2 as YFSETQ. The CDR3 has 14 residues.